The entry below describes one T cell receptor (beta chain). The antigen remains unidentified. This specimen belongs to a study of cytomegalovirus exposure and HLA in healthy donors. Study-level results: Rarity held for most TCR sequences, but there were some public TCRs that occurred in many donors.

Trimming at V came to 0 bases and at J to 7 bases, leaving 6 bases not matched to a gene. Germline assignment: CDR1 SGHNT and CDR2 YYREEE (reference sequence). This CDR3 contains 17 residues. PCR amplification relied on 60 Vbeta primers (plus 13 Jbeta primers). TCRdb's table, derived via immunoSEQ multiplex PCR, lists solely in-frame clones and lacks some. Of about 86,000 clones in the sample, around 71% are singletons; the top ten hold almost 8.5%. Input material: PBMCs. The chain uses TRBV5-4 and TRBJ2-2; 13 nucleotides align to TRBD2. The TCR was taken from a man aged 55 to 70 in good health and CMV-seronegative. The DNA for the CDR3 is TGTGCCAGCAGCTTGGTACTAGCGGGAGGGCCGTTCGGGGAGCTGTTTTTT. This translates into CASSLVLAGGPFGELFF.